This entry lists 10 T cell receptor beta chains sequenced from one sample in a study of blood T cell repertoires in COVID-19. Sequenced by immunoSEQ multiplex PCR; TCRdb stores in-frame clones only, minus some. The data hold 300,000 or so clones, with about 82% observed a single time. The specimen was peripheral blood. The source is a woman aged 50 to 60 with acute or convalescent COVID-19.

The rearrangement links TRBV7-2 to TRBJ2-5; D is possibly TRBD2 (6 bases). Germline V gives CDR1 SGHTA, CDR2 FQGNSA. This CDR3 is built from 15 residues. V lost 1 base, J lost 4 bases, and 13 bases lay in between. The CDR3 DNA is TGTGCCAGCAGCTTAGTTCCGGGAGCTAGAGAGACCCAGTACTTC. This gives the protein CASSLVPGARETQYF. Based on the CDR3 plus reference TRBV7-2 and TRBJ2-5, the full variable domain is GAGVSQSPSNKVTEKGKDVELRCDPISGHTALYWYRQSLGQGLEFLIYFQGNSAPDKSGLPSDRFSAERTGGSVSTLTIQRTQQEDSAVYLCASSLVPGARETQYFGPGTRLLVL.

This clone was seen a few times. The CDR3, as DNA: TGTGCCAGCAGCTTCGGCAGGGGCTACAATGAGCAGTTCTTC. As protein: CASSFGRGYNEQFF. The chain joins TRBV7-9 to TRBJ2-1, with D perhaps matching TRBD1 (6 bases). Per the germline V gene, CDR1 is SEHNR and CDR2 is FQNEAQ (reference sequence). The CDR3 is 14 residues long. V was pared by 3 bases and J by 3 bases, with 9 bases between. The whole variable domain, filled in from reference TRBV7-9 and TRBJ2-1, reads DTGVSQNPRHKITKRGQNVTFRCDPISEHNRLYWYRQTLGQGPEFLTYFQNEAQLEKSRLLSDRFSAERPKGSFSTLEIQRTEQGDSAMYLCASSFGRGYNEQFFGPGTRLTVL.

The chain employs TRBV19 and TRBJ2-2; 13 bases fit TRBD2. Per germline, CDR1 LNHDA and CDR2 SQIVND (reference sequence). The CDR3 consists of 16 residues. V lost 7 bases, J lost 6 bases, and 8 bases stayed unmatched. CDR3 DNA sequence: TGTGCCAGTACCTTACTAGCGGGAGGGTCTTCCGGGGAGCTGTTTTTT. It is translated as CASTLLAGGSSGELFF.

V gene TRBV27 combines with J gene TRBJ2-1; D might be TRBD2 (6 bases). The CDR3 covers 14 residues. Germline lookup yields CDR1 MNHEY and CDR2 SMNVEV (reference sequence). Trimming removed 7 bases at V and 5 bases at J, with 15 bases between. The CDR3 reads CASTSPAGNNEQFF. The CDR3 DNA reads TGTGCCAGCACCTCCCCAGCGGGTAACAATGAGCAGTTCTTC.

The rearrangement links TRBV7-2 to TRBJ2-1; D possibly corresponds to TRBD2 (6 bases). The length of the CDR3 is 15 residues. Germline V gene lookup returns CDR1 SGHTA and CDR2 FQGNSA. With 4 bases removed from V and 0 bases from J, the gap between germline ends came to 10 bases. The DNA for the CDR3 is TGTGCCAGCAGCTGGGACTCGAGCTCCTACAATGAGCAGTTCTTC. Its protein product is CASSWDSSSYNEQFF.

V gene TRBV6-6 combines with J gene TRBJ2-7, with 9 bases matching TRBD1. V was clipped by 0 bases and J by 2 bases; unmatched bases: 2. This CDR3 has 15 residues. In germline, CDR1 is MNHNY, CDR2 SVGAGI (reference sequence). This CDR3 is CASSYSRTGAYEQYF. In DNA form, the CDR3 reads TGTGCCAGCAGTTACTCTCGGACAGGGGCCTACGAGCAGTACTTC.

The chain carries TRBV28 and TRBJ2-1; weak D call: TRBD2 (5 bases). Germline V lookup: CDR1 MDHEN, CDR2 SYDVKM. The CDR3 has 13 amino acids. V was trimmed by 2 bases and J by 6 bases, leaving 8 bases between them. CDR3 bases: TGTGCCAGCAGTTTAGCGGGCCTCAATGAGCAGTTCTTC. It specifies CASSLAGLNEQFF.

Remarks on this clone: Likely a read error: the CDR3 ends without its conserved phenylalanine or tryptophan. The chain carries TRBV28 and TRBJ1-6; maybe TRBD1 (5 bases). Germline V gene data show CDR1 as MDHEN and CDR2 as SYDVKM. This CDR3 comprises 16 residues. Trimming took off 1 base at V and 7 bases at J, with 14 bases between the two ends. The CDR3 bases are TGTGCCAGCAGTTTATTTGGGCAGGGTGGCAATTCACCCCTCCACCTT. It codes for CASSLFGQGGNSPLHL.

The CDR3 region has the DNA TGTGCCAGCAGCGTTGGCGGAGGGCCGACCTACGAGCAGTACTTC. This sequence encodes CASSVGGGPTYEQYF. The J gene is TRBJ2-7, the V gene TRBV9; D is perhaps TRBD2 (6 bases). The V gene's germline CDR1 is SGDLS and CDR2 YYNGEE. The V end was cut by 2 bases, the J end by 2 bases, with 14 bases between. This CDR3 is 15 amino acids long.

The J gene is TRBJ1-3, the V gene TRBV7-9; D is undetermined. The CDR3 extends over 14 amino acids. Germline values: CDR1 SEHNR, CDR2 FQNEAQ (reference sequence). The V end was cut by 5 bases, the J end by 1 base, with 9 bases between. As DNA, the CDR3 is TGTGCCAGCAGCCCCCGCAGGTCTGGAAACACCATATATTTT. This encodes CASSPRRSGNTIYF.